This entry is about one T cell receptor (beta chain). This clonotype was counted only a few times. Its cognate antigen has yet to be identified. No per-base quality is available; no much larger clone lies one base away. The library was made by 5' RACE. The sequencing machine was a NextSeq 500. To correct for sequencing error and PCR bias, the TCR library protocol tagged individual cDNA molecules with unique molecular identifiers. Both TCR alpha and beta chains were sequenced, and tight co-correlation was observed between alpha and beta sequence abundances in each sample. For the original study's pipeline: Decombinator V4 was used to perform V gene, J gene and CDR3 annotation of TCR sequences. Expanded TCRs were defined as changing significantly between any two time points under a Poisson model with p below 0.0001. TCR abundances were normalised to the total number of TCRs sequenced in each sample and reported as counts per million. VDJdb, accessed on 1 November 2021, was searched for TCRs annotated for CMV, EBV and SARS-CoV-2, and TCRs annotated for more than one antigen were excluded. Using fastp at Q25 and MiXCR, TCRdb reprocessed the public reads and kept productive beta chains. A single entry per CDR3 protein holds the most common genes and DNA from its merged rows. V and J calls and clone size were set by TCRdb, not the authors. The sample table records 60,000 or so distinct CDR3 sequences; around 12% of these occur just once. The ten largest clones take up about 3% of the sample.

The sample is drawn from a study of early T cells in non-severe SARS-CoV-2 infection (dated by TCRdb to about 2021). Background on the whole study: TCR sequencing used bulk RNA from unsorted whole blood, so alpha and beta chains could not be paired.

A case-control design nested within a healthcare worker cohort in London, UK, was used, with weekly nasopharyngeal swab PCR tests and blood sampling performed. Healthcare workers were enrolled in the week of the UK lockdown, from 23 to 31 March 2020, and were followed every week for up to about 16 weeks. Study-level results and caveats: VDJdb matching was skewed toward anti-spike CD8 responses, so virus-specific expansions were likely underestimated and private and CD4 specificities were missed.

The sequenced material came from whole blood. The source is an adult who was a healthcare worker with PCR-confirmed SARS-CoV-2 infection or an uninfected control (not recorded which).

CDR3 protein: CASSEAWGPSQETQYF. The nucleotides are TGTGCCAGCAGTGAAGCATGGGGACCCAGCCAAGAGACCCAGTACTTC. The sequence joins TRBV2 to TRBJ2-5; the D element could tentatively be TRBD1 or TRBD2, as 5 bases agree for each. CDR1 and CDR2, per the germline V gene, are SNHLY and FYNNEI. From its cysteine to its phenylalanine, the CDR3 spans 16 amino acids. Just CDR3 DNA is preserved here, 48 bases in frame from base 1. V drops 0 bases and J drops 1 base, leaving 12 bases in between.